This TCR beta chain originates from a study of early T cells in non-severe SARS-CoV-2 infection. Overall study: Sequencing input comprised bulk RNA from unsorted whole blood; chain pairing was not available.

The V and J ends lost 2 bases and 6 bases respectively, with 7 bases between them. CDR1 MNHEY and CDR2 SVGEGT come from the germline V gene. CDR3 size: 12 residues. Comment on this clonotype: Its matching antigen is unknown.

Individual cDNA molecules each received unique molecular identifiers attached to them. In TCRdb, the 5' RACE reads were re-called with MiXCR into one record per CDR3 protein. The sample consists of 80,000 to 100,000 distinct CDR3 sequences, about 10% of them appearing once. General study points: Matches to VDJdb favored anti-spike CD8 responses and missed private and CD4 specificities.

The sample was whole blood, taken at baseline. V gene TRBV6-2 or TRBV6-3 combines with J gene TRBJ1-1, with unresolved D. The clonotype comes from an adult who was a healthcare worker with PCR-confirmed SARS-CoV-2 infection or an uninfected control (not recorded which). Here the CDR3 reads CASSYPEPEAFF. Here the CDR3 DNA reads TGTGCCAGCAGTTACCCCGAACCTGAAGCTTTCTTT.